The 5 T cell receptor beta chains reported below all come from one sample, sequenced in a study of CD8+ T cells in alopecia areata. The sequencing template was cDNA reverse transcribed from extracted RNA. The data were produced by immunoSEQ multiplex PCR, yet TCRdb's version contains in-frame clones alone and is incomplete. The table includes fewer than 110,000 clones, less than 90% detected once. The treatment denotes: oral pan-JAK inhibitor, 5-10 mg twice daily. The sample was CD8+ T cells sorted from blood, taken at week 24, from a patient treated with tofacitinib. These receptors were taken from a human donor with alopecia areata.

V gene TRBV5-4 combines with J gene TRBJ2-7; D gene uncertain. CDR3 size: 12 residues. Germline CDR1 is SGHNT and CDR2 is YYREEE (reference sequence). V was cut by 5 bases and J by 6 bases, with 12 bases left in between. As DNA, the CDR3 is TGTGCCAGCAGATATGAAGTCAGCGAGCAGTACTTC. It encodes CASRYEVSEQYF.

The chain is built from TRBV5-1 and TRBJ2-3, with no clear D. Trimming took off 1 base at V and 0 bases at J, with 9 bases between the two ends. CDR1 and CDR2 (germline): SGHRS, YFSETQ. This CDR3 comprises 15 residues. The CDR3 sequence is CASSLYGYSTDTQYF. The DNA for the CDR3 is TGCGCCAGCAGCTTGTATGGGTATAGCACAGATACGCAGTATTTT. The full variable domain, with the rest looked up from reference TRBV5-1 and TRBJ2-3, is KAGVTQTPRYLIKTRGQQVTLSCSPISGHRSVSWYQQTPGQGLQFLFEYFSETQRNKGNFPGRFSGRQFSNSRSEMNVSTLELGDSALYLCASSLYGYSTDTQYFGPGTRLTVL.

The rearrangement uses TRBV27 and TRBJ2-5; the D gene could be TRBD1 or TRBD2 (5 bases each). V shed 5 bases and J shed 4 bases, with 17 bases lying between them. This CDR3 is 15 amino acids long. Germline V gives CDR1 MNHEY, CDR2 SMNVEV (reference sequence). CDR3 bases: TGTGCCAGCAGTCAAACGACCGGGGACGGAGAGACCCAGTACTTC. Translated, it gives CASSQTTGDGETQYF.

This chain joins TRBV7-9 and TRBJ2-1, with a tentative D call TRBD2 (5 bases). The V end lost 2 bases, the J end lost 2 bases, and 19 bases lay between the germline ends. Germline CDR1 and CDR2: SEHNR and FQNEAQ (reference sequence). The CDR3 extends over 18 amino acids. The CDR3 region has the DNA TGTGCCAGCAGCTTACCCCGGGGAGCAATAGAAACCTACAATGAGCAGTTCTTC. Protein: CASSLPRGAIETYNEQFF.

This clone was picked up one time. V gene TRBV13 combines with J gene TRBJ1-2; 7 positions match TRBD1. Per the germline V gene, CDR1 is PRHDT and CDR2 is FYEKMQ (reference sequence). Trimming cost V 1 base and J 7 bases; bases outside gene matches: 9. This CDR3 has 15 residues. As DNA, the CDR3 is TGTGCCAGCAGCTTAGAGAAGACAGGGAGTTCTGGCTACACCTTC. It codes for CASSLEKTGSSGYTF.